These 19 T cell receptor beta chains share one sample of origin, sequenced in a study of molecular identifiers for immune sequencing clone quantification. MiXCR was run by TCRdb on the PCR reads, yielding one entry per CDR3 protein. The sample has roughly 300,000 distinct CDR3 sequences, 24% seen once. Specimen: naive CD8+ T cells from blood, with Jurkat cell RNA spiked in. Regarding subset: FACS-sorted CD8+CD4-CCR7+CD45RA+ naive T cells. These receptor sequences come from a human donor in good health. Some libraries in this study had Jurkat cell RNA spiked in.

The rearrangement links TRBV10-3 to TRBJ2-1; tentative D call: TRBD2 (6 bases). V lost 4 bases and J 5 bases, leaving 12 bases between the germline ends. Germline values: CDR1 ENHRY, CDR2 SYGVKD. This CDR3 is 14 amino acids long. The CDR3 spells CAISGGEIHNEQFF. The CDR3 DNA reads TGTGCCATCAGTGGGGGGGAAATCCACAATGAGCAGTTCTTC.

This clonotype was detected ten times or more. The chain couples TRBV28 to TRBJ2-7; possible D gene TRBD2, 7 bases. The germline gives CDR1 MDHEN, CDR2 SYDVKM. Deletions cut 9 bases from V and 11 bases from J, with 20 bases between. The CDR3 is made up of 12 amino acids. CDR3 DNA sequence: TGTGCCAGTACAGCCGGGGGGCACGTCGAGTACTTC. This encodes CASTAGGHVEYF.

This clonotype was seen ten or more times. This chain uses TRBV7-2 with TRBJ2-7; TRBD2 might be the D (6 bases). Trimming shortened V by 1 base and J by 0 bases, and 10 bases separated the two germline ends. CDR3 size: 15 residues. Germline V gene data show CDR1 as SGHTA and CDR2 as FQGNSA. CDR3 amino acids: CASSLDQGLSYEQYF. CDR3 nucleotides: TGTGCCAGCAGCTTAGACCAGGGACTCTCCTACGAGCAGTACTTC.

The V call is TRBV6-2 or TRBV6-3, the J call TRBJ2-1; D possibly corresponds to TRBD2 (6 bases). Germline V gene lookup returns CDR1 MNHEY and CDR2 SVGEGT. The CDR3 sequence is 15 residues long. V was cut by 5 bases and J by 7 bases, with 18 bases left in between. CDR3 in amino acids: CASSLGPPAGNEQFF. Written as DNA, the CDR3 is TGTGCCAGCAGTCTCGGACCGCCTGCGGGGAATGAGCAGTTCTTC.

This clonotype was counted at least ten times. CDR3 region: CASSSGTGDTNTEAFF. As DNA, the CDR3 is TGCGCCAGCAGCTCCGGGACAGGGGATACGAACACTGAAGCTTTCTTT. This chain links TRBV4-3 with TRBJ1-1; TRBD1 matches at 10 bases. V gave up 5 bases and J gave up 1 base; unmatched junction bases: 7. Per germline, CDR1 LGHNA and CDR2 YSLEER. This CDR3 has 16 amino acids.

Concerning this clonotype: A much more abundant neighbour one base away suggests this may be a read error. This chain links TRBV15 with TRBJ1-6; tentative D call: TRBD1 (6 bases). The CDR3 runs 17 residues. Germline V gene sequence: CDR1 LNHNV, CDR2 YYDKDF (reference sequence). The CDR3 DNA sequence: TGTGCCACCAGCAGATCCCAGGGGAGCTCCTATAATTCACCCCTCCCCTTT. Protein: CATSRSQGSSYNSPLPF.

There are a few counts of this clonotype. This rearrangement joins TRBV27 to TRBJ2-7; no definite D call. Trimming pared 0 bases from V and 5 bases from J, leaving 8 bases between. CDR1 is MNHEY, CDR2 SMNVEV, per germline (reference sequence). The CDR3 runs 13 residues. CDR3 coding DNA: TGTGCCAGCAGTTTATCGCGGCAGAACGAGCAGTACTTC. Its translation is CASSLSRQNEQYF.

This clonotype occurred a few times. The CDR3 region is CASSQALIEGQYF. CDR3 in DNA: TGCGCCAGCAGCCAAGCCCTCATTGAGGGGCAGTACTTC. The rearrangement uses TRBV4-1 and TRBJ2-7; perhaps TRBD2 as D (5 bases). CDR3 length: 13 amino acids. Germline V gene lookup returns CDR1 MGHRA and CDR2 YSYEKL. Trimming removed 1 base at V and 9 bases at J, with 13 bases between.

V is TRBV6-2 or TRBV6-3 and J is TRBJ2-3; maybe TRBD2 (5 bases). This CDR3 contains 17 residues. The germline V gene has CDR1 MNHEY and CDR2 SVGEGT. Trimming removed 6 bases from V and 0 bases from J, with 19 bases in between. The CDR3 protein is CASSAEERTYSTDTQYF. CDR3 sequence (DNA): TGTGCCAGCAGCGCGGAGGAGAGGACTTACAGCACAGATACGCAGTATTTT.

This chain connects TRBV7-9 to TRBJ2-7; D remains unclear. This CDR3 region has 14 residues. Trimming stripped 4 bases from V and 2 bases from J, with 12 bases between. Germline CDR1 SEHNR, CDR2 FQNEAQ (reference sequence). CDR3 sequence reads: CASSSPRAPYEQYF. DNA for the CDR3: TGTGCCAGCAGCTCCCCCCGGGCCCCCTACGAGCAGTACTTC. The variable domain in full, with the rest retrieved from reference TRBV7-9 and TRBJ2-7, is DTGVSQNPRHKITKRGQNVTFRCDPISEHNRLYWYRQTLGQGPEFLTYFQNEAQLEKSRLLSDRFSAERPKGSFSTLEIQRTEQGDSAMYLCASSSPRAPYEQYFGPGTRLTVT.

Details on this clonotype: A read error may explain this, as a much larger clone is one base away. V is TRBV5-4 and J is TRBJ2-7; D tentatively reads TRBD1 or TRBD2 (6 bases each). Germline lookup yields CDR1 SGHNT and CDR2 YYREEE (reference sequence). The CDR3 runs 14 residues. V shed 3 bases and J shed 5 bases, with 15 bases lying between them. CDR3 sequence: CASSWGAGVNEQYF. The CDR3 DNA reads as TGTGCCAGCAGCTGGGGGGCAGGGGTGAACGAGCAGTACTTC.

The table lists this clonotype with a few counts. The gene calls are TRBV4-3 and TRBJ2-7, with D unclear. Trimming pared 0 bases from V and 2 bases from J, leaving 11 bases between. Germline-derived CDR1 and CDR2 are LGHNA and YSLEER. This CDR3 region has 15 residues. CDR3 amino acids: CASSQDLGPPYEQYF. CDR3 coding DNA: TGCGCCAGCAGCCAAGATCTGGGCCCTCCCTACGAGCAGTACTTC.

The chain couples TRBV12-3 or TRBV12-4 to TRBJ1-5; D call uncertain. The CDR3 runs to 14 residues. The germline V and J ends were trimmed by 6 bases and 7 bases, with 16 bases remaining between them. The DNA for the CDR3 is TGTGCCAGCAGAGAAACGGGAATCGAACAGCCCCAGCATTTT. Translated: CASRETGIEQPQHF.

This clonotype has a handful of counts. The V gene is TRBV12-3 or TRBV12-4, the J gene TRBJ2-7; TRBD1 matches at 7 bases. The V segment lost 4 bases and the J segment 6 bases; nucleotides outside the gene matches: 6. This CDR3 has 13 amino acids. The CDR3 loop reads CASSSTGVLEQYF. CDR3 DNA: TGTGCCAGCAGTTCTACAGGGGTTCTCGAGCAGTACTTC.

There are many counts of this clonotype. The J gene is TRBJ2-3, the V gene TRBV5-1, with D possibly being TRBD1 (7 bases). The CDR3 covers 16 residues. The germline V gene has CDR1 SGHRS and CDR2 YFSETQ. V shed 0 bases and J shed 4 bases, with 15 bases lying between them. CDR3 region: CASSLVEGAFADTQYF. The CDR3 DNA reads TGCGCCAGCAGCTTGGTGGAGGGGGCATTTGCAGATACGCAGTATTTT. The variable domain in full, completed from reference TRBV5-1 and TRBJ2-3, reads KAGVTQTPRYLIKTRGQQVTLSCSPISGHRSVSWYQQTPGQGLQFLFEYFSETQRNKGNFPGRFSGRQFSNSRSEMNVSTLELGDSALYLCASSLVEGAFADTQYFGPGTRLTVL.

In DNA, the CDR3 is TGTGCCAGCAGTTTAGCTCGGTCTAGCGGGGGGGCAGCCGAGACCCAGTACTTC. This codes for CASSLARSSGGAAETQYF. This chain links TRBV12-3 or TRBV12-4 with TRBJ2-5; 12 positions agree with TRBD2. J was trimmed by 5 bases and V by 0 bases; bases with no gene match: 10. The CDR3 runs to 18 residues.

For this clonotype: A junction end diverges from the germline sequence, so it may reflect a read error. CDR3 DNA: TGTGCCAACAGTTGGACAGGGGAAAGCAATCAGCCCCAGCATTTT. Translating gives CANSWTGESNQPQHF. The chain uses TRBV28 and TRBJ1-5; 9 bases match TRBD1. CDR1 MDHEN and CDR2 SYDVKM come from the germline V gene. The CDR3 covers 15 residues. The full variable domain, rest sourced from reference TRBV28 and TRBJ1-5, is DVKVTQSSRYLVKRTGEKVFLECVQDMDHENMFWYRQDPGLGLRLIYFSYDVKMKEKGDIPEGYSVSREKKERFSLILESASTNQTSMYLCANSWTGESNQPQHFGDGTRLSIL.

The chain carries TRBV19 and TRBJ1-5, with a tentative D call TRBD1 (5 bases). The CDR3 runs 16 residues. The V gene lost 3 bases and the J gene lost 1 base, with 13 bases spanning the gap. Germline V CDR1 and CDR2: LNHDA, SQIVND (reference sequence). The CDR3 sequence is CASSILETASNQPQHF. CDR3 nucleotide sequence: TGTGCCAGTAGTATCCTGGAGACAGCGAGCAATCAGCCCCAGCATTTT.

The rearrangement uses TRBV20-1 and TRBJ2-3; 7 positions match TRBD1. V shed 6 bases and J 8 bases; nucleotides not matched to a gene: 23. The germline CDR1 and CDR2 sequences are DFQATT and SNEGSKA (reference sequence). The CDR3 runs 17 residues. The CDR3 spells CSARINYYDREASTQYF. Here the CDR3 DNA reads TGCAGTGCCCGCATCAATTACTACGACAGGGAAGCAAGTACGCAGTATTTT.